The clone carrying this TCR beta chain was seen only once. As yet, its antigen is unknown. Produced via immunoSEQ multiplex PCR; TCRdb's table is partial and in-frame only. The data show approximately 140,000 clones, more than 90% seen once. V gave up 8 bases and J gave up 10 bases, with 12 bases separating them. Looked up from germline, CDR1 is SGHAT and CDR2 is FQNNGV. This CDR3 contains 12 residues. This sample was taken from a study of T cell responses to AZD1222 COVID-19 vaccine. General observations from the study: None of the repertoires were sampled until the peak T cell response had passed.

The V call is TRBV11-2, the J call TRBJ1-6, with TRBD1 as a possible D gene (5 bases). The source material was peripheral blood, sampled 28 days after the second AZD1222 dose. The source of this sequence is an adult who received the AZD1222 COVID-19 vaccine. The chain's CDR3 is CASGGGESPLHF. DNA of the CDR3: TGTGCCAGCGGCGGGGGGGAATCACCCCTCCACTTT.